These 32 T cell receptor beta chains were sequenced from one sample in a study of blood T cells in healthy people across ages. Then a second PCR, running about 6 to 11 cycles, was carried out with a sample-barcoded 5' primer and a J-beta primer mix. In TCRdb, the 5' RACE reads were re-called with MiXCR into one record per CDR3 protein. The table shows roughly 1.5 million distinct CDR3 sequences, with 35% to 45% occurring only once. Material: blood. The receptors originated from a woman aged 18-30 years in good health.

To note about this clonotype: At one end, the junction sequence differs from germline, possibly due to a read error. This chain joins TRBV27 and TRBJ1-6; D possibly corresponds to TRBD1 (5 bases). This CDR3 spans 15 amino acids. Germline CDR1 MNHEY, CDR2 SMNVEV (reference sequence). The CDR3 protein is CAGSYDSPYNSPLHF. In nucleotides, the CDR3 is TGTGCCGGCAGTTACGACAGCCCCTATAATTCACCCCTCCACTTT.

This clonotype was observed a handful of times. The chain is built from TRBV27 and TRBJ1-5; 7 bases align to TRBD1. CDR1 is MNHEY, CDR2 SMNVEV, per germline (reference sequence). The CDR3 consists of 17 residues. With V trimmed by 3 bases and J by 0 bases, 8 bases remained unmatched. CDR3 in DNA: TGTGCCAGCAGTTTTTCATACAGGGGTGCTAGCAATCAGCCCCAGCATTTT. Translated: CASSFSYRGASNQPQHF.

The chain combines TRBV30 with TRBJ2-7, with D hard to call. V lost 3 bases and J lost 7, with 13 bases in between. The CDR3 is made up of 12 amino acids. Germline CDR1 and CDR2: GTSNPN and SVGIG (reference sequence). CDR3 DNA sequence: TGTGCCTGGAGCGCGGACGAGAATGAGCAGTACTTC. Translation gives CAWSADENEQYF.

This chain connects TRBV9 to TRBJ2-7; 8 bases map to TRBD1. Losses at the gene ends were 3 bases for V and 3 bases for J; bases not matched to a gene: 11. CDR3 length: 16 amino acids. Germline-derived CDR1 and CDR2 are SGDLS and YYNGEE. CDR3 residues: CASSERPRDRLYEQYF. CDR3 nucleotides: TGTGCCAGCAGCGAGAGGCCCCGGGACAGGCTCTACGAGCAGTACTTC.

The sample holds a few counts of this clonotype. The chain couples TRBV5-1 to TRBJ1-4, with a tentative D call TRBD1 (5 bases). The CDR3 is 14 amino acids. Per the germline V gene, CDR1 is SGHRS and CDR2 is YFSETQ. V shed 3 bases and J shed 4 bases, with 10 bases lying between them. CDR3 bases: TGCGCCAGCAGCTGGAGGACAAGTAATGAAAAACTGTTTTTT. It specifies CASSWRTSNEKLFF.

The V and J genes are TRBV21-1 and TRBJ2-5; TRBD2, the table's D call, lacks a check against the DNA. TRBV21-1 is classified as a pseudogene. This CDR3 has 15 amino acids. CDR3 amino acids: CASSNRGGYKRPSTF. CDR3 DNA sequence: TGTGCCAGCAGCAACCGGGGGGGATACAAGAGACCCAGTACTTTC.

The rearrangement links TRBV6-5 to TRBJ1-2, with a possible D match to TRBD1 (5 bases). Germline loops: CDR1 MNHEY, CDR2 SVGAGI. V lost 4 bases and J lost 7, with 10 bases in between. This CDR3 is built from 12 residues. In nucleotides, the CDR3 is TGTGCCAGCAGTTCTCCAGGGCTTGGCTACACCTTC. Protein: CASSSPGLGYTF.

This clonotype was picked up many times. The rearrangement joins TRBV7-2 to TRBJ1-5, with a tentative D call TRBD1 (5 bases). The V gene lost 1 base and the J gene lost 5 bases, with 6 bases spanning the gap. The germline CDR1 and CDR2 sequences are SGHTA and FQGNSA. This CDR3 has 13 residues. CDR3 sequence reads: CASSLVRDQPQHF. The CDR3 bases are TGTGCCAGCAGCTTAGTCAGGGATCAGCCCCAGCATTTT.

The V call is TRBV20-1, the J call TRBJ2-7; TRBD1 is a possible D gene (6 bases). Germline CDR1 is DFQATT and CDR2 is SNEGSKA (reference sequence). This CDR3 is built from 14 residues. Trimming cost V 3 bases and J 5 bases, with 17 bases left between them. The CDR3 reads CSASRNRVRDEQYF. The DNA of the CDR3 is TGCAGTGCTAGTCGGAACAGGGTTCGAGACGAGCAGTACTTC.

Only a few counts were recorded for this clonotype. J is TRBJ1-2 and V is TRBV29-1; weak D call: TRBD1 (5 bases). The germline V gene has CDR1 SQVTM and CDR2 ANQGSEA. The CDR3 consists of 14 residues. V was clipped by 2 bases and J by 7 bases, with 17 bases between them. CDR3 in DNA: TGCAGCGTTGAATCTCAGGGCGTGGAGGGTGGCTACACCTTC. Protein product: CSVESQGVEGGYTF.

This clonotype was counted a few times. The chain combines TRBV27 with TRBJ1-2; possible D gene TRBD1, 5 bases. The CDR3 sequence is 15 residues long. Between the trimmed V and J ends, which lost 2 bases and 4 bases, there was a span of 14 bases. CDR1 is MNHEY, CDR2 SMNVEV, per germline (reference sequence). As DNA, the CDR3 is TGTGCCAGCAGTTTACTCCCAGGGTTTAGCTATGGCTACACCTTC. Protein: CASSLLPGFSYGYTF.

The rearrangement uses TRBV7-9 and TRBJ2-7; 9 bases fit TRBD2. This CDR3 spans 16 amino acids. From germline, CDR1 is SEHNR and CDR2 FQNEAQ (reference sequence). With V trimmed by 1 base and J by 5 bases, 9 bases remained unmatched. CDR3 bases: TGTGCCAGCAGCTTAGAACTCAGCGGGAGGTCCCACGAGCAGTACTTC. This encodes CASSLELSGRSHEQYF.

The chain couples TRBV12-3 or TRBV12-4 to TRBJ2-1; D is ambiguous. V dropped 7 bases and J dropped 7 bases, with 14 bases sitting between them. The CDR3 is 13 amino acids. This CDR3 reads CASTRYTRNEQFF. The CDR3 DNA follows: TGTGCCAGCACCAGGTACACCAGGAATGAGCAGTTCTTC.

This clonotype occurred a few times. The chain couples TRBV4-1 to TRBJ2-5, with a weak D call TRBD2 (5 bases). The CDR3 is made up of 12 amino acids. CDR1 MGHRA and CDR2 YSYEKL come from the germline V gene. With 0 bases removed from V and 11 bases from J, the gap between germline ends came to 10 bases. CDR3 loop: CASSQDTGEQYF. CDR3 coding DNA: TGCGCCAGCAGCCAAGATACCGGGGAGCAGTACTTC.

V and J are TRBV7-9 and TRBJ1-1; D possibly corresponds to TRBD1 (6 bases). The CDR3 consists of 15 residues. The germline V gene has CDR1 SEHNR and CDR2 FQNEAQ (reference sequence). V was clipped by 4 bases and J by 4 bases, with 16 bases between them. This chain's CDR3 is CASSSRQGRLTEAFF. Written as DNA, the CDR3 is TGTGCCAGCAGCTCCCGGCAGGGGCGGCTCACTGAAGCTTTCTTT.

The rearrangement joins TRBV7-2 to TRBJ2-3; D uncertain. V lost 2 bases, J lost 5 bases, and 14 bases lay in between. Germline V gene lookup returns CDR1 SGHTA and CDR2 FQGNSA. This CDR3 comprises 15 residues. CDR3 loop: CASSLQSATLDTQYF. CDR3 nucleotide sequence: TGTGCCAGCAGCTTACAGTCGGCAACTCTAGATACGCAGTATTTT. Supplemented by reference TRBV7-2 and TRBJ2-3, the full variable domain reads GAGVSQSPSNKVTEKGKDVELRCDPISGHTALYWYRQSLGQGLEFLIYFQGNSAPDKSGLPSDRFSAERTGGSVSTLTIQRTQQEDSAVYLCASSLQSATLDTQYFGPGTRLTVL.

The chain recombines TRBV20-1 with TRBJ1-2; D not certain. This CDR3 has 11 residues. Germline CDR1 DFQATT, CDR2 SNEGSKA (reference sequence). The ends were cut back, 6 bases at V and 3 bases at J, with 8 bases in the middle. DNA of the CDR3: TGCAGTGCGCGGGTGGACTATGGCTACACCTTC. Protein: CSARVDYGYTF.

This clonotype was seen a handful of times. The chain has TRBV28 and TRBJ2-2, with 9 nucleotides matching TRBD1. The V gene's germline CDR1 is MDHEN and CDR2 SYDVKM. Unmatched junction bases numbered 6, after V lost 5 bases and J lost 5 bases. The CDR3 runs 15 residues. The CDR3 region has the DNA TGTGCCAGCAGTACACAGGGGGCTGGTACCGGGGAGCTGTTTTTT. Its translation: CASSTQGAGTGELFF.

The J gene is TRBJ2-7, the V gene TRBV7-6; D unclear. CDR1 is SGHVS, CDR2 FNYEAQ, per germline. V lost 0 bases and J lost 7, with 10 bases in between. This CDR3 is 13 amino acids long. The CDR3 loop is CASSLAGEPEQYF. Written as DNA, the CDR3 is TGTGCCAGCAGCTTAGCTGGAGAGCCGGAGCAGTACTTC.

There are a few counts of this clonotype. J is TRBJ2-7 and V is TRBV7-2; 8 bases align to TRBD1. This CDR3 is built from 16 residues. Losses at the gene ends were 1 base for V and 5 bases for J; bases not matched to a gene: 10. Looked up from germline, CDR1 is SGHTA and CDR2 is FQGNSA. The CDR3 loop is CASSLGRDRRFNEQYF. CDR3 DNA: TGTGCCAGCAGCTTAGGACGGGACAGGCGTTTCAACGAGCAGTACTTC.

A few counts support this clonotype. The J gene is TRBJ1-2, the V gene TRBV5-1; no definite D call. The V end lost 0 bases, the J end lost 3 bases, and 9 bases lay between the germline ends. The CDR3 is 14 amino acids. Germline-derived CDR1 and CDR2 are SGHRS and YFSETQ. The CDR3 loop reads CASSLESSYYGYTF. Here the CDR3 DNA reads TGCGCCAGCAGCTTGGAGTCCTCCTACTATGGCTACACCTTC.

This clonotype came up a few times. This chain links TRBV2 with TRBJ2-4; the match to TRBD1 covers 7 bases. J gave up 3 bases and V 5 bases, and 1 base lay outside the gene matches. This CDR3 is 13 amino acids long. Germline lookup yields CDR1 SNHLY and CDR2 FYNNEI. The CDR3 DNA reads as TGTGCCAGCAGTAGGGACAGCAAAAACATTCAGTACTTC. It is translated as CASSRDSKNIQYF.

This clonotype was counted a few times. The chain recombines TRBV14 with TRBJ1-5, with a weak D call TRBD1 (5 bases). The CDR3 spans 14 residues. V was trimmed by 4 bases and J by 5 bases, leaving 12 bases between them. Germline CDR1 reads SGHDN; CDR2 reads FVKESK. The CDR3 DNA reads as TGTGCCAGCAGCCGGGGGGGGATTGATCAGCCCCAGCATTTT. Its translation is CASSRGGIDQPQHF.

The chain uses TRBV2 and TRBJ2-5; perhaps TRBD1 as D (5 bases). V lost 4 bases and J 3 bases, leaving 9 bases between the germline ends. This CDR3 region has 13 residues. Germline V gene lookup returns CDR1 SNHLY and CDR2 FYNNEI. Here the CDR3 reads CASSVSGKETQYF. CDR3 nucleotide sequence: TGTGCCAGCAGTGTGTCAGGGAAAGAGACCCAGTACTTC.

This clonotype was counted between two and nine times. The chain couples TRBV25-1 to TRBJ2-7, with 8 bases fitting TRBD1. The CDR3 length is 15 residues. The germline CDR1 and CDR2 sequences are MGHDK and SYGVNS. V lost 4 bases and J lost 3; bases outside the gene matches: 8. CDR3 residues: CASSAAGTGHYEQYF. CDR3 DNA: TGTGCCAGCAGTGCTGCCGGGACAGGCCACTACGAGCAGTACTTC.

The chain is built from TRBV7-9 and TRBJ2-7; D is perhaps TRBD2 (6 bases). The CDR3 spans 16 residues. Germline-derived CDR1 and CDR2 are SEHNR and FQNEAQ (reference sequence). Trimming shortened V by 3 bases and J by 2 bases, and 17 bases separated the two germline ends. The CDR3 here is CASSFRLASEPYEQYF. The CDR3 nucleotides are TGTGCCAGCAGCTTTAGGCTTGCTAGCGAGCCCTACGAGCAGTACTTC. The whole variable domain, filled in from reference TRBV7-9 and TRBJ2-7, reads DTGVSQNPRHKITKRGQNVTFRCDPISEHNRLYWYRQTLGQGPEFLTYFQNEAQLEKSRLLSDRFSAERPKGSFSTLEIQRTEQGDSAMYLCASSFRLASEPYEQYFGPGTRLTVT.

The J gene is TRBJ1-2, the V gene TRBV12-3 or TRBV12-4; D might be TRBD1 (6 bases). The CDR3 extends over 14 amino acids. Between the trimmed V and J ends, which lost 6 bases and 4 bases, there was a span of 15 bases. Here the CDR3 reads CASRPNRAGYGYTF. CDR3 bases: TGTGCCAGCAGACCAAACAGGGCCGGCTATGGCTACACCTTC.

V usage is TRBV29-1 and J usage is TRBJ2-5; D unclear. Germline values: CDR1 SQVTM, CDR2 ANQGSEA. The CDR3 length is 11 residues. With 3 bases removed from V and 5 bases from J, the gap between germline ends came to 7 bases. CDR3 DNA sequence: TGCAGCGTTGACTACGGGGAGACCCAGTACTTC. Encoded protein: CSVDYGETQYF.

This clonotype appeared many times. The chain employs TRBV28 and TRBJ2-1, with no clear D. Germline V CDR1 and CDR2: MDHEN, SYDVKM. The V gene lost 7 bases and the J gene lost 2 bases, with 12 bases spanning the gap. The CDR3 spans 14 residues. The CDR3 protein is CASKGRVPYNEQFF. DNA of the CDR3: TGTGCCAGCAAGGGTAGGGTTCCCTACAATGAGCAGTTCTTC.

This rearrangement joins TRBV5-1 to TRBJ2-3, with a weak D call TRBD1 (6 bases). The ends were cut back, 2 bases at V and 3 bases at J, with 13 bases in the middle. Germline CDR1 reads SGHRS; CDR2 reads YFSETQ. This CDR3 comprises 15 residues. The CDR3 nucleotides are TGCGCCAGCAGCTTCAGGACAGACACTACAGATACGCAGTATTTT. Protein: CASSFRTDTTDTQYF.

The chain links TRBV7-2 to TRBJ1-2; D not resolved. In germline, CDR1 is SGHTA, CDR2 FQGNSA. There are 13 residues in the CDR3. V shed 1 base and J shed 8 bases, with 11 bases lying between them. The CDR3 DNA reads TGTGCCAGCAGCTTAGAGGTCTCAGGCGGCTACACCTTC. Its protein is CASSLEVSGGYTF.

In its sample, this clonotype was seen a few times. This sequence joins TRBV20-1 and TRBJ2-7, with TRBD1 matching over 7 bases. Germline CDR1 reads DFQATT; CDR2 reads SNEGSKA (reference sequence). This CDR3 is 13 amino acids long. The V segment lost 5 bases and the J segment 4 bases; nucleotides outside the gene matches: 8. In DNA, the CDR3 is TGCAGTGCTGTAACAGGACAGGTGTACGAGCAGTACTTC. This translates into CSAVTGQVYEQYF.